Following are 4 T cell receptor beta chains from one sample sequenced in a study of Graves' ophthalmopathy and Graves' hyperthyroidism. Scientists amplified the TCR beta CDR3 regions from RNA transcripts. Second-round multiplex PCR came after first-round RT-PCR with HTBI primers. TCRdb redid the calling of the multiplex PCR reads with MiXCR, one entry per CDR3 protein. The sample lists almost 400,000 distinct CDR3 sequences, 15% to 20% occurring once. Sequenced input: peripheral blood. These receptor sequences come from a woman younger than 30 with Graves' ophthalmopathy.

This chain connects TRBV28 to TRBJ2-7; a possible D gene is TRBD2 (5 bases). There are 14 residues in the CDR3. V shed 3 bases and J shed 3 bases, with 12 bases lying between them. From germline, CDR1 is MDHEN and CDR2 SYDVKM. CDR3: CASSLDSTLYEQYF. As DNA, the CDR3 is TGTGCCAGCAGTTTGGACTCGACGCTCTACGAGCAGTACTTC.

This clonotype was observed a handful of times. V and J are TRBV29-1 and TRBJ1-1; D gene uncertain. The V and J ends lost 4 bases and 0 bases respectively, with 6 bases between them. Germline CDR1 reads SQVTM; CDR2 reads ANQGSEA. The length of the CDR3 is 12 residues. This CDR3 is CSVGLMNTEAFF. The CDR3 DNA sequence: TGCAGCGTTGGACTCATGAACACTGAAGCTTTCTTT. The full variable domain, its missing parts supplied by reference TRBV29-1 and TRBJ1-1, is SAVISQKPSRDICQRGTSLTIQCQVDSQVTMMFWYRQQPGQSLTLIATANQGSEATYESGFVIDKFPISRPNLTFSTLTVSNMSPEDSSIYLCSVGLMNTEAFFGQGTRLTVV.

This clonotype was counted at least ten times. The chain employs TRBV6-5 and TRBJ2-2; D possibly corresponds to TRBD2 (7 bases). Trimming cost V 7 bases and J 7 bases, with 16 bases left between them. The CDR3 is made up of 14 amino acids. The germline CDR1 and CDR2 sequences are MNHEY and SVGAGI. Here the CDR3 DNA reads TGTGCCAGCACCCCAAGGGGGGGGCGCGGGGAGCTGTTTTTT. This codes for CASTPRGGRGELFF.

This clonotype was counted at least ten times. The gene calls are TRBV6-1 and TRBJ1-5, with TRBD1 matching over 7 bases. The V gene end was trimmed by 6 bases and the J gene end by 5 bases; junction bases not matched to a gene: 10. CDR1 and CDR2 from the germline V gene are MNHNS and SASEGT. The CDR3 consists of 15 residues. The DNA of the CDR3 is TGTGCCAGCAGGGCGGGATTACAGGGGTATCAGCCCCAGCATTTT. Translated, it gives CASRAGLQGYQPQHF.